What follows are 4 T cell receptor beta chains derived from one specimen sequenced in a study of blood T cell repertoires in COVID-19. The method was immunoSEQ multiplex PCR; TCRdb's version includes in-frame clones alone and lacks a portion of them. Here the sample spans 200,000 to 250,000 clones, about 90% being singletons. Sequencing was done on a sample of PBMCs or T cells enriched from blood (not recorded which). These receptors originate from a woman aged 30 to 39 who had been exposed to COVID-19.

The CDR3 bases are TGTGCCTCCTCCGGGAAGGGACTTGGGCAGTTCTTC. Translating it yields CASSGKGLGQFF. The chain uses TRBV6-5 and TRBJ2-1, with D possibly matching TRBD2 (6 bases). The CDR3 has 12 amino acids. Trimming removed 11 bases at V and 12 bases at J, with 20 bases between. Germline CDR1 is MNHEY and CDR2 is SVGAGI.

The rearrangement links TRBV5-4 to TRBJ1-2; possibly TRBD1 for D (6 bases). The CDR3 covers 14 residues. Trimming took off 3 bases at V and 6 bases at J, with 15 bases between the two ends. Germline CDR1 SGHNT, CDR2 YYREEE (reference sequence). The chain's CDR3 is CASSSRQAANGYTF. CDR3 nucleotide sequence: TGTGCCAGCAGCTCCCGACAGGCAGCAAATGGCTACACCTTC.

The gene calls are TRBV7-9 and TRBJ1-2; 7 bases agree with TRBD1. Germline assignment: CDR1 SEHNR and CDR2 FQNEAQ (reference sequence). The V segment lost 5 bases and the J segment 4 bases; nucleotides outside the gene matches: 10. The CDR3 loop spans 15 amino acids. CDR3 loop: CASSPGQDVVYGYTF. DNA for the CDR3: TGTGCCAGCAGCCCAGGACAGGACGTCGTCTATGGCTACACCTTC.

The chain is built from TRBV4-2 and TRBJ2-7, with D perhaps TRBD2 (6 bases). Germline V gene sequence: CDR1 LGHNA, CDR2 YNFKEQ. This CDR3 region has 14 residues. The V end was cut by 6 bases, the J end by 5 bases, with 17 bases between. CDR3: CASSSLEGLDEQYF. The CDR3, as DNA: TGTGCCAGCAGTTCACTAGAGGGACTCGACGAGCAGTACTTC.